A selection of T cell receptor beta chains follows, all from one sample in a study of radiotherapy plus CTLA-4 blockade in lung cancer. Libraries were prepared by immunoSEQ multiplex PCR; TCRdb keeps only in-frame clonotypes and omits some of them. The data contain 25,000 to 35,000 clones, approximately 80% of them seen just once; the ten biggest clones take up under 8%. Material: peripheral blood, obtained from a patient treated with radiotherapy plus ipilimumab. Receptors originate from a human donor with non-small cell lung cancer who had stable disease on radiotherapy plus ipilimumab. CDR3s include the opening cysteine and the closing phenylalanine or tryptophan. D genes are given only for firm matches. A clone size is listed for some rows: how often the clone was seen (once, few, many), or a class if it is expanded.

j_call v_call d_call clone_size cdr3_length cdr3_aa cdr3_nt
TRBJ2-7 TRBV6-5 . . 15 CASSVVGSGPSEQYF TGTGCCAGCAGCGTGGTGGGCAGTGGGCCTTCCGAGCAGTACTTC
TRBJ1-1 TRBV15 . . 14 CATSRTGLVTEAFF TGTGCCACCAGCCGAACAGGGTTGGTCACTGAAGCTTTCTTT
TRBJ2-7 TRBV25-1 . . 14 CASSDHVRSYEQYF TGTGCCAGCAGTGATCACGTCAGAAGCTACGAGCAGTACTTC
TRBJ1-4 TRBV7-2 . . 14 CASSLAGLGWELFF TGTGCCAGCAGCTTAGCGGGGCTGGGTTGGGAACTGTTTTTT
TRBJ2-2 TRBV6-6 . . 11 CACSGPGELFF TGTGCCTGCTCAGGGCCCGGGGAGCTGTTTTTT
TRBJ1-1 TRBV30 . once 11 CACPRGGRAFF TGTGCCTGCCCCCGTGGGGGGCGAGCTTTCTTT
TRBJ2-1 TRBV7-3 . . 15 CASSSDSSSYNEQFF TGTGCCAGCAGCTCCGACTCTAGCTCCTACAATGAGCAGTTCTTC
TRBJ1-1 TRBV6-1 TRBD1 . 17 CASSGSLWQGANTEAFF TGTGCCAGCAGTGGATCCCTTTGGCAGGGGGCAAATACTGAAGCTTTCTTT
TRBJ1-5 TRBV4-1 . . 15 CASSQQEKINQPQHF TGCGCCAGCAGCCAACAGGAGAAAATCAATCAGCCCCAGCATTTT
TRBJ1-2 TRBV28 . . 16 CASTRGIDRLNYGYTF TGTGCCAGCACAAGAGGGATTGACCGACTTAACTATGGCTACACCTTC
TRBJ1-3 TRBV19 . . 13 CTSPSWLGNTIYF TGTACCAGCCCATCGTGGTTAGGAAACACCATATATTTT
TRBJ1-1 TRBV30 . . 15 CAWSVRFRTVREAFF TGTGCCTGGAGTGTACGGTTCCGGACAGTCAGGGAAGCTTTCTTT
TRBJ2-5 TRBV6-5 . . 13 CASSYSPQETQYF TGTGCCAGCAGTTACTCGCCCCAAGAGACCCAGTACTTC
TRBJ2-7 TRBV30 . . 12 CACQDSTYEQYF TGTGCCTGTCAGGACTCCACCTACGAGCAGTACTTC
TRBJ2-5 TRBV11-2 . . 16 CASSLLGQTIQETQYF TGTGCCAGCAGCCTTCTTGGGCAGACGATACAAGAGACCCAGTACTTC
TRBJ1-2 TRBV28 . . 11 CASQVSYGYTF TGTGCCAGCCAGGTATCCTATGGCTACACCTTC
TRBJ2-7 TRBV14 TRBD1 . 16 CASSPLGTGDSYEQYF TGTGCCAGCAGCCCCCTAGGGACAGGGGACTCCTACGAGCAGTACTTC
TRBJ1-1 TRBV16 TRBD1 . 14 CASRPTGRGTEAFF TGTGCCAGCAGGCCGACAGGGCGGGGCACTGAAGCTTTCTTT
TRBJ1-4 TRBV19 . . 15 CASSSRQLANEKLFF TGTGCCAGTAGTTCCCGACAGCTGGCTAATGAAAAACTGTTTTTT
TRBJ1-1 TRBV5-4 . few 15 CASRASTTGSTEAFF TGTGCCAGCCGCGCCTCAACGACAGGAAGCACTGAAGCTTTCTTT
TRBJ1-2 TRBV7-2 . . 15 CASSLLVRSSYGYTF TGTGCCAGCAGCTTATTGGTACGATCGTCCTATGGCTACACCTTC
TRBJ2-1 TRBV6-5 . few 14 CASSYSLLGNEQFF TGTGCCAGCAGTTACTCCCTTCTCGGCAATGAGCAGTTCTTC
TRBJ2-7 TRBV19 TRBD1 once 15 CASSIVGDRAYEQYF TGTGCCAGTAGTATAGTAGGAGACAGGGCGTACGAGCAGTACTTC
TRBJ1-4 TRBV18 . few 15 CASSPRSGANEKLFF TGTGCCAGCTCACCACGATCCGGGGCGAATGAAAAACTGTTTTTT